The rows below give T cell receptor beta chains drawn from one sample of a study of blood T cell repertoires in COVID-19. Assay: immunoSEQ multiplex PCR; the TCRdb copy retains only in-frame clones and omits some. This table holds around 70,000 clones, more than 90% found once. Sequencing was carried out using peripheral blood. These receptors came from a man aged 45-60 years with acute or convalescent COVID-19. Both conserved end residues are part of each CDR3. A D gene is named only where the DNA matches it firmly. Some rows have no size entry. The others give once, few or many, or a class for an expanded clone.

18	NA	TRBJ1-6	TRBV21-1	NA	CASQKREWVFFVSSPLHF	TGTGCCAGCCAAAAGAGGGAATGGGTCTTCTTTGTTTCTTCACCCCTCCACTTT
15	TRBD1	TRBJ2-2	TRBV10-3	once	CAISGGQGYTGELFF	TGTGCCATCAGCGGGGGACAGGGATACACCGGGGAGCTGTTTTTT
12	NA	TRBJ1-1	TRBV5-8	NA	CASSPDKTEAFF	TGTGCCAGCAGCCCCGACAAGACTGAAGCTTTCTTT
12	NA	TRBJ1-5	TRBV7-9	NA	CASSNSNQPQHF	TGTGCCAGCAGTAATAGCAATCAGCCCCAGCATTTT
12	NA	TRBJ1-5	TRBV21-1	NA	CANLSGGQPQHF	TGTGCCAACCTATCCGGGGGTCAGCCCCAGCATTTT
15	TRBD1	TRBJ1-1	TRBV4-1	NA	CASSQSGTGATEAFF	TGCGCCAGCAGCCAATCCGGGACAGGGGCCACTGAAGCTTTCTTT
16	NA	TRBJ2-7	TRBV29-1	NA	CSIFGASDRQAYEQYF	TGCAGCATCTTCGGGGCGTCGGACAGACAAGCCTACGAGCAGTACTTC
16	TRBD1	TRBJ2-1	TRBV5-1	NA	CASSHTTGGPYNEQFF	TGCGCCAGCAGCCACACGACAGGGGGCCCCTACAATGAGCAGTTCTTC
14	TRBD1	TRBJ1-2	TRBV11-2	NA	CASSTRQGNYGYTF	TGTGCCAGCAGCACGCGACAGGGTAACTATGGCTACACCTTC
13	NA	TRBJ1-1	TRBV27	NA	CASSPSLNTEAFF	TGTGCCAGCAGCCCCTCCTTGAACACTGAAGCTTTCTTT
18	TRBD2	TRBJ2-3	TRBV9	NA	CASSLGTSGGASTDTQYF	TGTGCCAGCAGCCTAGGGACTAGCGGGGGGGCGAGCACAGATACGCAGTATTTT
16	TRBD1	TRBJ2-7	TRBV28	NA	CASSLSFGTGVYEQYF	TGTGCCAGCAGTTTAAGTTTCGGGACAGGGGTTTACGAGCAGTACTTC
15	NA	TRBJ1-5	TRBV15	NA	CATSLAGQSNQPQHF	TGTGCCACCAGCCTTGCGGGTCAGAGCAATCAGCCCCAGCATTTT
17	TRBD1	TRBJ1-1	TRBV4-3	once	CASSQGTGAGVNTEAFF	TGCGCCAGCAGCCAAGGGACAGGGGCAGGGGTGAACACTGAAGCTTTCTTT
13	NA	TRBJ1-1	TRBV3-1/TRBV3-2	NA	CASSYKTGISAFF	TGTGCCAGCAGCTACAAAACAGGGATATCAGCTTTCTTT
15	NA	TRBJ2-3	TRBV7-2	NA	CASSFSFLSTDTQYF	TGTGCCAGCAGCTTTAGTTTCCTCAGCACAGATACGCAGTATTTT
15	NA	TRBJ2-6	TRBV6-5	NA	CATVRGFSGANVLTF	TGTGCCACAGTTAGGGGCTTCTCTGGGGCCAACGTCCTGACTTTC
15	NA	TRBJ2-7	TRBV19	NA	CASSTSRDHLYEQYF	TGTGCCAGTAGTACGAGCCGGGATCACCTCTACGAGCAGTACTTC